A single sample gave rise to the 10 T cell receptor beta chains below, sequenced in a study of PD-1 blockade in mismatch repair-deficient tumors. Produced via immunoSEQ multiplex PCR; TCRdb's table is partial and in-frame only. The table includes some 70,000 clones, around four fifths detected once. The sequencing here drew on peripheral blood, taken 2 weeks after starting pembrolizumab. The receptor source for this set is an adult with mismatch repair-deficient cancer.

This chain links TRBV5-1 with TRBJ1-2; 10 bases line up with TRBD1. The trim removed 1 base at V and 7 bases at J, leaving 4 bases unmatched. Germline V gene sequence: CDR1 SGHRS, CDR2 YFSETQ. The CDR3 runs to 14 residues. The CDR3 loop reads CASSLRTGGGGYTF. The CDR3 DNA reads as TGCGCCAGCAGCTTGCGGACAGGGGGAGGTGGCTACACCTTC.

This clone has just one count. The chain joins TRBV4-1 to TRBJ2-2, with 7 positions matching TRBD1. After removal of 4 bases from V and 0 bases from J, the junction contained 2 bases not matched to a gene. The CDR3 has 15 residues. The germline V gene encodes CDR1 MGHRA and CDR2 YSYEKL. DNA of the CDR3: TGCGCCAGCAGCCCCGGGACAGCGAACACCGGGGAGCTGTTTTTT. Amino acid sequence: CASSPGTANTGELFF.

The chain employs TRBV5-4 and TRBJ2-7; 12 bases align to TRBD1. CDR3 length: 14 amino acids. Trimming took 5 bases from V and 4 from J; bases not matched to a gene: 4. In germline, CDR1 is SGHNT, CDR2 YYREEE (reference sequence). CDR3 coding DNA: TGTGCCAGCAGTGGGACAGGGGGCAGGTACGAGCAGTACTTC. Translation gives CASSGTGGRYEQYF.

This clone was seen only once. The CDR3 coding sequence is TGTGCCAGCAGACTCGTTAGGCCCAAACAGAGAAATCAGCCCCAGCATTTT. This gives the protein CASRLVRPKQRNQPQHF. J is TRBJ1-5 and V is TRBV21-1; no DNA check was done on the table's D call, TRBD1. TRBV21-1 is annotated as a pseudogene. CDR3 length: 17 amino acids.

V usage is TRBV25-1 and J usage is TRBJ1-1, with D hard to call. The V gene's germline CDR1 is MGHDK and CDR2 SYGVNS. This CDR3 spans 16 amino acids. The V and J ends lost 5 bases and 1 base respectively, with 17 bases between them. The CDR3 coding sequence is TGTGCCAGCAGTAAAGAGGCGCAGACTTCGAACACTGAAGCTTTCTTT. It is translated as CASSKEAQTSNTEAFF.

This chain uses TRBV6-5 with TRBJ2-7, with 10 positions matching TRBD2. V lost 5 bases to trimming and J lost 5 bases; unmatched junction nucleotides: 9. CDR3 length equals 15 residues. Germline lookup yields CDR1 MNHEY and CDR2 SVGAGI. For the CDR3, the DNA is TGTGCCAGCAGTCCCCCCCTAGCGGGAGTTAACGAGCAGTACTTC. This gives the protein CASSPPLAGVNEQYF.

The chain couples TRBV2 to TRBJ2-1; D is possibly TRBD2 (6 bases). This CDR3 has 14 amino acids. The V gene's germline CDR1 is SNHLY and CDR2 FYNNEI. The V gene lost 2 bases and the J gene lost 7 bases, with 12 bases spanning the gap. CDR3 nucleotides: TGTGCCAGCAGTGAACTGGGCGGGGTGAATGAGCAGTTCTTC. It specifies CASSELGGVNEQFF.

J is TRBJ1-2 and V is TRBV6-1; no definite D call. The CDR3 is made up of 13 amino acids. V gave up 8 bases and J gave up 7 bases, with 17 bases separating them. From germline, CDR1 is MNHNS and CDR2 SASEGT. In DNA, the CDR3 is TGTGCCAGCTCACCAGAGGGCTGGGCTGGCTACACCTTC. Protein: CASSPEGWAGYTF.

The gene calls are TRBV5-8 and TRBJ2-5, with TRBD2 as a possible D gene (6 bases). This CDR3 is 13 amino acids long. Germline V gives CDR1 SGHTS, CDR2 YDEGEE. V shed 7 bases and J shed 2 bases, with 12 bases lying between them. The CDR3 DNA reads TGTGCCAGCGGAGGAGGGAGACAAGAGACCCAGTACTTC. This gives the protein CASGGGRQETQYF.

The DNA of the CDR3 is TGTGCCAGCTCACCACTCGGGACAGGGGGCTCCATGGATGAGCAGTTCTTC. Translating it yields CASSPLGTGGSMDEQFF. This sequence joins TRBV18 and TRBJ2-1, with 12 nucleotides matching TRBD1. J lost 8 bases, V lost 1 base, and 9 bases had no gene match. Looked up from germline, CDR1 is KGHSH and CDR2 is LQKENI. The CDR3 loop spans 17 amino acids.